Listed below are T cell receptor beta chains from one sample, sequenced in a study of T cells in Graves' hyperthyroidism and ophthalmopathy. TCRdb recomputed calls from the multiplex PCR reads with MiXCR, one row per CDR3 protein. The profile shows hundreds of thousands of distinct CDR3 sequences, more than 20% of them singletons. The sequencing sample was made of blood. The receptors stem from a man aged 25-45 years with Graves' ophthalmopathy. Both conserved end residues are part of each CDR3. The order of the fields is CDR3 DNA, CDR3 protein, clone size, V gene, CDR3 length, J gene, D gene. The D gene is left open where the match is weak. Size is stated for part of the rows, as once, few or many counts, or as a class when the clone is expanded.

TGCGCCAGCAGCCAAGATCGGTGGGGGCTATACGAGCAGTACTTC	CASSQDRWGLYEQYF	-	TRBV4-1	15	TRBJ2-7	-
TGTGCCATCAGTGGGGATATTGGACTAGGGGGGAATGAGCAGTTCTTC	CAISGDIGLGGNEQFF	few	TRBV10-3	16	TRBJ2-1	-
TGTGCCAGCAACTTACCAACAGGGGACTACACAGATACGCAGTATTTT	CASNLPTGDYTDTQYF	-	TRBV28	16	TRBJ2-3	-
TGTGCCAGCAGTTTATACCCGTCGGACAAGGGCTCCTACGAGCAGTACTTC	CASSLYPSDKGSYEQYF	-	TRBV27	17	TRBJ2-7	-
TGCAGTGCTAGAGATGCGGCAGGGTCCTATCAGCCCCAGCATTTT	CSARDAAGSYQPQHF	few	TRBV20-1	15	TRBJ1-5	-
TGTGCCAGCAGCGCTGGACAGGGGGACTACGAGCAGTACTTC	CASSAGQGDYEQYF	many	TRBV9	14	TRBJ2-7	TRBD1
TGTGCCAGCAACCGAGGGGGGTTCCTTCAAGAGACCCAGTACTTC	CASNRGGFLQETQYF	-	TRBV7-9	15	TRBJ2-5	-
TGTGCCAGCAGGGAGGCTCTCCTTAATGAGCAGTTCTTC	CASREALLNEQFF	many	TRBV7-2	13	TRBJ2-1	-
TGTGCCAGCAGTTCATACGTACTAGCGGGGGACAATGAGCAGTTCTTC	CASSSYVLAGDNEQFF	many	TRBV28	16	TRBJ2-1	TRBD2
TGTGCCAGCAGCCTCGAAGCCGGGACCGAAAAAGCTTTCTTT	CASSLEAGTEKAFF	many	TRBV3-1	14	TRBJ1-1	-
TGTGCCAGCAGCTCGGGGGGGGGGCCCCAGGATGGCTACACCTTC	CASSSGGGPQDGYTF	-	TRBV7-9	15	TRBJ1-2	-
TGTGCCAGCAGGGGGCGGGAGAGGATTCAGTACTTC	CASRGRERIQYF	once	TRBV12-3/TRBV12-4	12	TRBJ2-4	TRBD2
TGTGCCACCAGTGCGACAGCCCCGGCCCTAGATACGCAGTATTTT	CATSATAPALDTQYF	few	TRBV24-1	15	TRBJ2-3	-
TGTGCCAGCAGCCCCCCCGACGGACAGGGAAGGGGTGAAAAACTGTTTTTT	CASSPPDGQGRGEKLFF	many	TRBV7-9	17	TRBJ1-4	TRBD1
TGTGCCAGTAGTAATGGGAACGAGCAACGTACTGAAGCTTTCTTT	CASSNGNEQRTEAFF	-	TRBV19	15	TRBJ1-1	-
TGTGCCAGCAGCTTGGCAACCCAAGAGACCCAGTACTTC	CASSLATQETQYF	many	TRBV7-8	13	TRBJ2-5	-
TGTGCCAGCACACCGGACCTAGGCGGAGGCACCTACGAGCAGTACTTC	CASTPDLGGGTYEQYF	-	TRBV27	16	TRBJ2-7	-
TGTGCCAGTTCCAGCGGGAGCTTTTACAATGAGCAGTTCTTC	CASSSGSFYNEQFF	few	TRBV6-1	14	TRBJ2-1	TRBD2
TGTGCCAGCAGCCAAGAAGGGGTCTACAATGAGCAGTTCTTC	CASSQEGVYNEQFF	-	TRBV4-2	14	TRBJ2-1	-
TGTGCCAGCGCGCGACAGGGGAGCTCCTACAATGAGCAGTTCTTC	CASARQGSSYNEQFF	many	TRBV7-3	15	TRBJ2-1	TRBD1
TGTGCCAGTAGTTCCAGACTAGCGGGAGACCGGGAGACCCAGTACTTC	CASSSRLAGDRETQYF	-	TRBV19	16	TRBJ2-5	TRBD2
TGTGCCAGCAGTTCTTCTACTTATGGACAGGGGGACTATGGCTACACCTTC	CASSSSTYGQGDYGYTF	few	TRBV27	17	TRBJ1-2	TRBD1
TGCAGTGCTAGAGGGCAGGAGCTACTCTACGAGCAGTACTTC	CSARGQELLYEQYF	few	TRBV20-1	14	TRBJ2-7	-
TGTGCCAGCAGGGGGGGACTAGCTCCTGAGCAGTTCTTC	CASRGGLAPEQFF	-	TRBV28	13	TRBJ2-1	TRBD2
TGCAGCGTTAGCCCGGGACAGGGGTGGGAGACCCAGTACTTC	CSVSPGQGWETQYF	-	TRBV29-1	14	TRBJ2-5	TRBD1
TGTGCCAGCACTGAGGGACCTCTCTCCAATGAGCAGTTCTTC	CASTEGPLSNEQFF	-	TRBV6-2/TRBV6-3	14	TRBJ2-1	-
TGCAGTGCTAGTAGCCCTCCGGGGGAGGGGAACTATGGCTACACCTTC	CSASSPPGEGNYGYTF	many	TRBV20-1	16	TRBJ1-2	-
TGTGCCAGCAGCCTGACAGGCCTCAAAAACATTCAGTACTTC	CASSLTGLKNIQYF	-	TRBV5-6	14	TRBJ2-4	-
TGCAGTGCTAGACCCGACAGTTTTAACACTGAAGCTTTCTTT	CSARPDSFNTEAFF	few	TRBV20-1	14	TRBJ1-1	-
TGCGCCAGCAGCTTGGGTGTTATTGCGACAGGAGCTCTCTATGGCTACACCTTC	CASSLGVIATGALYGYTF	many	TRBV5-1	18	TRBJ1-2	-
TGCAGTGCTAGAGATAGTACAGGGGTATTGGGCACAGATACGCAGTATTTT	CSARDSTGVLGTDTQYF	-	TRBV20-1	17	TRBJ2-3	TRBD1
TGTGCCACCAGCAATCTGGGAGACACAGATACGCAGTATTTT	CATSNLGDTDTQYF	-	TRBV15	14	TRBJ2-3	-
TGTGCCACCAGTGGAGACACAGATACGCAGTATTTT	CATSGDTDTQYF	few	TRBV24-1	12	TRBJ2-3	-
TGTGCCAGCAGCCCAACTAGCGGGAGTTGGAATGAGCAGTTCTTC	CASSPTSGSWNEQFF	-	TRBV7-9	15	TRBJ2-1	TRBD2
TGTGCCGCTCAGCGGGAGACATACGAGCAGTACTTC	CAAQRETYEQYF	few	TRBV28	12	TRBJ2-7	TRBD2
TGTGCCAGCAGCTTCGAGAGGCAGCCCCAGCATTTT	CASSFERQPQHF	few	TRBV7-9	12	TRBJ1-5	-
TGTGCCTTGCGGGACAGGGGAGGAGGCAATCAGCCCCAGCATTTT	CALRDRGGGNQPQHF	-	TRBV28	15	TRBJ1-5	TRBD1
TGTGCCAGCAGCTTGGAACTCTTAGGCCCAGATACGCAGTATTTT	CASSLELLGPDTQYF	-	TRBV7-2	15	TRBJ2-3	-
TGTGCCATCAGTGCGGCGGGAGCGGAGGAGACCCAGTACTTC	CAISAAGAEETQYF	many	TRBV10-3	14	TRBJ2-5	TRBD2
TGTGCCAGCAGGACCGGGACTAGCGGGACCGGAGGAGTGTCCTACAATGAGCAGTTCTTC	CASRTGTSGTGGVSYNEQFF	few	TRBV28	20	TRBJ2-1	TRBD2
TGTGCCAGCAGCTCTTACAGCTCCTACGAGCAGTACTTC	CASSSYSSYEQYF	-	TRBV7-9	13	TRBJ2-7	-
TGTGCCAGCACCACCTCCGCCGGGACTAGCGGCGACAGGAAGCAGTACTTC	CASTTSAGTSGDRKQYF	many	TRBV11-2	17	TRBJ2-7	TRBD2